Presented here are 30 T cell receptor beta chains from one specimen sequenced in a study of OX40 agonist ivuxolimab in advanced cancers. Library preparation employed the immunoSEQ multiplex PCR assay. This immuneACCESS table, as held by TCRdb, lists in-frame sequences with V and J called but not all clones. Of the missing ones, under half trace to an unresolved V gene in checked studies; the others have no known cause. In this sample the table shows about 79,000 clones, around 92% of which occur a single time. Of the sample, 0.53% is held by the ten largest clones. The specimen comprised CD4+ or CD8+ T cells sorted from blood, sampled in a trial of the OX40 agonist ivuxolimab. These receptors came from an adult with an advanced solid tumor such as melanoma, head and neck, liver or kidney cancer.

The genes are TRBV28 and TRBJ2-3, with 8 bases matching TRBD2. The germline V gene encodes CDR1 MDHEN and CDR2 SYDVKM. The CDR3 extends over 14 amino acids. V shed 6 bases, J shed 5 bases, and the junction held 7 bases outside the gene matches. CDR3 in amino acids: CASSPQSGRDTQYF. The CDR3 DNA follows: TGTGCCAGCAGCCCACAGAGCGGGAGAGATACGCAGTATTTT. Using reference TRBV28 and TRBJ2-3 for the parts outside the CDR3, the full variable domain is DVKVTQSSRYLVKRTGEKVFLECVQDMDHENMFWYRQDPGLGLRLIYFSYDVKMKEKGDIPEGYSVSREKKERFSLILESASTNQTSMYLCASSPQSGRDTQYFGPGTRLTVL.

DNA for the CDR3: TGTGCCAGCAGTGAACTAGCGGGAGCCGGGGAGCTGTTTTTT. It is translated as CASSELAGAGELFF. The chain links TRBV6-1 to TRBJ2-2, with 10 bases that match TRBD2. V lost 2 bases to trimming and J lost 6 bases; unmatched junction nucleotides: 0. Germline V CDR1 and CDR2: MNHNS, SASEGT. The CDR3 totals 14 residues.

This rearrangement joins TRBV10-3 to TRBJ1-5; 9 bases line up with TRBD1. With V trimmed by 3 bases and J by 4 bases, 4 bases remained unmatched. The CDR3 contains 15 residues. Germline CDR1 and CDR2: ENHRY and SYGVKD. The CDR3, as DNA: TGTGCCATCAGTGACTCCGGGACAGGGAATCAGCCCCAGCATTTT. Protein: CAISDSGTGNQPQHF.

This chain links TRBV11-2 with TRBJ2-1; D gene uncertain. Between the trimmed V and J ends, which lost 5 bases and 0 bases, there was a span of 11 bases. Germline V gives CDR1 SGHAT, CDR2 FQNNGV. The CDR3 runs to 15 residues. This CDR3 is CASSPVGISYNEQFF. The CDR3 DNA sequence: TGTGCCAGCAGCCCCGTGGGGATCTCCTACAATGAGCAGTTCTTC.

In nucleotides, the CDR3 is TGCGCCAGCAGCCAAGGGGGACTAGCTTGGGAGACCCAGTACTTC. Translating it yields CASSQGGLAWETQYF. This chain links TRBV4-3 with TRBJ2-5; 9 nucleotides agree with TRBD2. Losses at the gene ends were 1 base for V and 5 bases for J; bases not matched to a gene: 5. Germline V gene sequence: CDR1 LGHNA, CDR2 YSLEER. The CDR3 runs 15 residues.

The chain has TRBV6-1 and TRBJ2-5; TRBD2 might be the D (5 bases). The last part of the DNA fits TRBJ2-7 better; the J call may be wrong. CDR3 length equals 14 residues. Germline values: CDR1 MNHNS, CDR2 SASEGT. CDR3 protein: CASSVWERTYEQYF. The CDR3 DNA follows: TGTGCCAGCAGTGTATGGGAGAGGACCTACGAGCAGTACTTC.

This sequence joins TRBV7-8 and TRBJ2-4; D is uncertain. The length of the CDR3 is 14 residues. V shed 5 bases and J shed 0 bases, with 8 bases lying between them. The germline gives CDR1 SGHVS, CDR2 FQNEAQ. The CDR3 nucleotides read TGTGCCAGCAGCCCCCCGGTAGCCAAAAACATTCAGTACTTC. Its translation is CASSPPVAKNIQYF.

This clone was seen a handful of times. The chain uses TRBV30 and TRBJ1-2, with D possibly being TRBD1 (6 bases). Germline V gene sequence: CDR1 GTSNPN, CDR2 SVGIG (reference sequence). V lost 2 bases and J lost 8, with 18 bases in between. The CDR3 length is 14 residues. In DNA form, the CDR3 reads TGTGCCTGGAGTACTACAGGGACCACTAGAGGCTACACCTTC. It specifies CAWSTTGTTRGYTF.

This clone occurred once. The chain combines TRBV4-1 with TRBJ1-5; tentatively, D is TRBD1 (6 bases). The V gene's germline CDR1 is MGHRA and CDR2 YSYEKL. CDR3 length: 15 amino acids. V lost 4 bases to trimming and J lost 5 bases, with 15 bases between them. This chain's CDR3 is CASSRGQLRDQPQHF. For the CDR3, the DNA is TGCGCCAGCAGCCGAGGACAGCTCAGGGATCAGCCCCAGCATTTT.

This clone appeared a single time. Here the CDR3 DNA reads TGTGCCAGCAGTTTAGCGGGGGGCGACTCGAGCGACTATGGCTACACCTTC. Protein product: CASSLAGGDSSDYGYTF. The chain has TRBV28 and TRBJ1-2; the D gene is possibly TRBD1 (6 bases). Germline V gene sequence: CDR1 MDHEN, CDR2 SYDVKM. Deletions cut 2 bases from V and 3 bases from J, with 19 bases between. CDR3 size: 17 residues.

The chain joins TRBV18 to TRBJ1-1, with 8 positions matching TRBD1. The germline V gene has CDR1 KGHSH and CDR2 LQKENI. There are 15 residues in the CDR3. V lost 1 base and J lost 2; bases outside the gene matches: 3. The CDR3 sequence is CASSPLGQANTEAFF. In DNA, the CDR3 is TGTGCCAGCTCACCACTGGGACAGGCTAACACTGAAGCTTTCTTT. The whole variable domain, remainder taken from reference TRBV18 and TRBJ1-1, is NAGVMQNPRHLVRRRGQEARLRCSPMKGHSHVYWYRQLPEEGLKFMVYLQKENIIDESGMPKERFSAEFPKEGPSILRIQQVVRGDSAAYFCASSPLGQANTEAFFGQGTRLTVV.

This clone has only one observation. This CDR3 is CASSVEAASSSGANVLTF. CDR3 nucleotide sequence: TGTGCCAGCAGCGTAGAGGCGGCGTCTAGCTCTGGGGCCAACGTCCTGACTTTC. The chain is built from TRBV9 and TRBJ2-6; D remains unclear. The CDR3 loop spans 18 amino acids. V lost 0 bases and J 0 bases, leaving 13 bases between the germline ends. Germline assignment: CDR1 SGDLS and CDR2 YYNGEE. The complete variable domain, with remaining parts taken from reference TRBV9 and TRBJ2-6, reads DSGVTQTPKHLITATGQRVTLRCSPRSGDLSVYWYQQSLDQGLQFLIQYYNGEERAKGNILERFSAQQFPDLHSELNLSSLELGDSALYFCASSVEAASSSGANVLTFGAGSRLTVL.

V and J are TRBV28 and TRBJ2-1, with 7 positions matching TRBD1. V was pared by 6 bases and J by 5 bases, with 7 bases of the junction left unmatched. The CDR3 totals 14 residues. CDR1 is MDHEN, CDR2 SYDVKM, per germline. CDR3: CASSPGTDHNEQFF. CDR3 DNA sequence: TGTGCCAGCAGCCCCGGGACAGATCACAATGAGCAGTTCTTC. The full variable domain, completed using reference TRBV28 and TRBJ2-1, is DVKVTQSSRYLVKRTGEKVFLECVQDMDHENMFWYRQDPGLGLRLIYFSYDVKMKEKGDIPEGYSVSREKKERFSLILESASTNQTSMYLCASSPGTDHNEQFFGPGTRLTVL.

The gene calls are TRBV4-2 and TRBJ2-1; 15 bases align to TRBD2. Germline V gene data show CDR1 as LGHNA and CDR2 as YNFKEQ. The CDR3 is made up of 16 amino acids. J was trimmed by 9 bases and V by 2 bases; bases with no gene match: 5. In DNA form, the CDR3 reads TGTGCCAGCAGCCAACACGGACTAGCGGGAGGGGCTGAGCAGTTCTTC. This sequence encodes CASSQHGLAGGAEQFF.

This chain joins TRBV28 and TRBJ2-3; D is unresolved. V was trimmed by 2 bases and J by 6 bases, leaving 6 bases between them. The CDR3 spans 12 residues. Germline CDR1 reads MDHEN; CDR2 reads SYDVKM. This CDR3 is CASSLNRDTQYF. For the CDR3, the DNA is TGTGCCAGCAGTTTAAATAGGGATACGCAGTATTTT.

The rearrangement joins TRBV29-1 to TRBJ2-5; D is perhaps TRBD1 or TRBD2 (5 bases each). This CDR3 spans 17 amino acids. Trimming pared 5 bases from V and 4 bases from J, leaving 26 bases between. Germline assignment: CDR1 SQVTM and CDR2 ANQGSEA. The CDR3 loop reads CSVLRQTGTGRIETQYF. For the CDR3, the DNA is TGCAGCGTTCTCAGACAGACCGGGACGGGAAGAATAGAGACCCAGTACTTC.

The chain employs TRBV4-2 and TRBJ2-1, with TRBD2 matching 11 bases. This CDR3 is built from 18 residues. Per the germline V gene, CDR1 is LGHNA and CDR2 is YNFKEQ. After removal of 0 bases from V and 4 bases from J, the junction contained 8 bases not matched to a gene. The CDR3 protein is CASSQEGLAGGLYNEQFF. The CDR3 DNA reads TGTGCCAGCAGCCAAGAGGGTCTAGCGGGAGGCTTGTACAATGAGCAGTTCTTC.

The rearrangement uses TRBV5-6 and TRBJ2-7; D is uncertain. In germline, CDR1 is SGHDT, CDR2 YYEEEE. This CDR3 is 12 amino acids long. Trimming removed 0 bases from V and 2 bases from J, with 3 bases in between. The CDR3 is CASSLATYEQYF. In DNA form, the CDR3 reads TGTGCCAGCAGCTTGGCGACCTACGAGCAGTACTTC.

As to this clone: The junction differs from germline at one of its ends, possibly a read error. The gene calls are TRBV11-3 and TRBJ2-3, with 11 bases fitting TRBD2. This CDR3 has 13 amino acids. The germline V gene encodes CDR1 SGHNT and CDR2 YENEEA. CDR3 sequence: CASSLTRTSGPAF. DNA for the CDR3: TGTGCCAGCAGCTTGACCCGGACTAGCGGGCCTGCGTTT.

This chain connects TRBV6-5 to TRBJ2-1; TRBD2 matches at 9 bases. CDR3 length: 16 amino acids. V shed 2 bases, J shed 5 bases, and the junction held 7 bases outside the gene matches. The germline V gene encodes CDR1 MNHEY and CDR2 SVGAGI. The CDR3 DNA sequence: TGTGCCAGCAGTTACGAGGTAGCGGGAGCAGACAATGAGCAGTTCTTC. Its protein product is CASSYEVAGADNEQFF.

The chain has TRBV11-2 and TRBJ1-2; tentatively, D is TRBD1 (5 bases). This CDR3 spans 15 amino acids. V was shortened by 1 base and J by 2 bases, with 11 bases between the two germline ends. The germline gives CDR1 SGHAT, CDR2 FQNNGV. This CDR3 reads CASSLGGETNYGYTF. CDR3 sequence (DNA): TGTGCCAGCAGCTTAGGGGGGGAGACCAACTATGGCTACACCTTC.

The rearrangement joins TRBV7-8 to TRBJ2-5; 7 bases match TRBD2. The J call may be mistaken, given a closer DNA end match to TRBJ2-7. The CDR3 runs to 16 residues. Germline CDR1 is SGHVS and CDR2 is FQNEAQ. CDR3 in amino acids: CASSLGASGTSYEQYF. Here the CDR3 DNA reads TGTGCCAGCAGCCTTGGGGCTAGCGGAACCTCCTACGAGCAGTACTTC.

This clone was picked up one time. CDR3 region: CASRIKQLSGTSVSYEQYF. CDR3 nucleotides: TGTGCCAGCAGAATTAAGCAACTCTCCGGGACTAGCGTAAGTTACGAGCAGTACTTC. This chain links TRBV11-2 with TRBJ2-7; TRBD2 matches 10 bases. With V trimmed by 6 bases and J by 4 bases, 21 bases remained unmatched. The CDR3 has 19 amino acids. Germline V CDR1 and CDR2: SGHAT, FQNNGV. The entire variable domain, with the rest obtained from reference TRBV11-2 and TRBJ2-7, is as follows: EAGVAQSPRYKIIEKRQSVAFWCNPISGHATLYWYQQILGQGPKLLIQFQNNGVVDDSQLPKDRFSAERLKGVDSTLKIQPAKLEDSAVYLCASRIKQLSGTSVSYEQYFGPGTRLTVT.

This sequence joins TRBV27 and TRBJ2-7; 9 bases map to TRBD2. The germline V gene has CDR1 MNHEY and CDR2 SMNVEV (reference sequence). This CDR3 spans 16 amino acids. After removal of 6 bases from V and 3 bases from J, the junction contained 12 bases not matched to a gene. The CDR3 nucleotides read TGTGCCAGCAGAAATAGGACTAGCGTAGTCCTCTACGAGCAGTACTTC. It encodes CASRNRTSVVLYEQYF.

The chain joins TRBV7-6 to TRBJ1-1; D might be TRBD1 (6 bases). In germline, CDR1 is SGHVS, CDR2 FNYEAQ. V was pared by 2 bases and J by 7 bases, with 14 bases between. This CDR3 is built from 14 residues. CDR3: CASSLHRGAVEAFF. CDR3 in DNA: TGTGCCAGCAGCTTACATAGGGGGGCTGTTGAAGCTTTCTTT. Supplemented by reference TRBV7-6 and TRBJ1-1, the full variable domain reads GAGVSQSPRYKVTKRGQDVALRCDPISGHVSLYWYRQALGQGPEFLTYFNYEAQQDKSGLPNDRFSAERPEGSISTLTIQRTEQRDSAMYRCASSLHRGAVEAFFGQGTRLTVV.

V and J are TRBV19 and TRBJ2-5; 13 positions agree with TRBD2. This CDR3 spans 15 amino acids. The J segment lost 5 bases and the V segment lost 1 base, leaving 1 base of the junction unmatched. The germline V gene has CDR1 LNHDA and CDR2 SQIVND (reference sequence). This CDR3 reads CASSIGLAGGETQYF. The CDR3 coding sequence is TGTGCCAGTAGTATAGGACTAGCGGGAGGTGAGACCCAGTACTTC.

This clone appeared a single time. The V gene is TRBV6-5, the J gene TRBJ1-2, with 9 positions matching TRBD1. V shed 2 bases, J shed 7 bases, and the junction held 2 bases outside the gene matches. This CDR3 region has 13 residues. Germline CDR1 is MNHEY and CDR2 is SVGAGI. The CDR3 protein is CASSYLTGGGYTF. CDR3 in DNA: TGTGCCAGCAGTTACCTGACAGGGGGTGGCTACACCTTC.

In this sample, this clone turned up once. V is TRBV2 and J is TRBJ2-7; 9 bases align to TRBD1. V gave up 6 bases and J gave up 2 bases; unmatched junction bases: 8. CDR1 SNHLY and CDR2 FYNNEI come from the germline V gene. The CDR3 length is 15 residues. CDR3 sequence: CASRGTGRRAYEQYF. DNA of the CDR3: TGTGCCAGCAGGGGGACAGGGCGCCGAGCCTACGAGCAGTACTTC.

The rearrangement joins TRBV5-5 to TRBJ2-1, with D hard to call. The V end lost 0 bases, the J end lost 0 bases, and 7 bases lay between the germline ends. CDR1 and CDR2 from the germline V gene are SGHKS and YYEKEE (reference sequence). The CDR3 extends over 15 amino acids. The CDR3 DNA is TGTGCCAGCAGCTTGGAGAGACGCTCCTACAATGAGCAGTTCTTC. This translates into CASSLERRSYNEQFF.

The gene calls are TRBV7-2 and TRBJ1-1; D gene ambiguous. V was cut by 5 bases and J by 2 bases, with 12 bases left in between. This CDR3 spans 14 amino acids. CDR1 is SGHTA, CDR2 FQGNSA, per germline. CDR3 coding DNA: TGTGCCAGCAGCCCTGAGGGTCTTAACACTGAAGCTTTCTTT. Translation gives CASSPEGLNTEAFF.